The TCR beta chain under discussion was sequenced for a study of breast tumors, draining lymph nodes, adjacent tissues. The lymph nodes were axillary draining lymph nodes from breast cancer patients. This clonotype was observed once. This may come from a read error, since a much larger clone is one base off. Trimming took off 11 bases at V and 5 bases at J, with 37 bases between the two ends. The CDR3 is 19 amino acids. From germline, CDR1 is LNHDA and CDR2 SQIVND (reference sequence). TCRdb called the multiplex PCR reads again in MiXCR, with one record for every CDR3 protein. The table records 150,000 to 200,000 distinct CDR3 sequences, about 34% of them present only once.

The receptor comes from a female donor with breast cancer. Some clones in this sample may be carry-over from other donors' samples. V and J are TRBV19 and TRBJ2-7; a possible D gene is TRBD2 (6 bases). Sequenced: axillary lymph node tissue. The CDR3 is CAWSSGAGRWQTPGNEQYF. The CDR3 nucleotides are TGTGCCTGGAGTAGTGGGGCAGGGAGGTGGCAGACCCCGGGGAACGAGCAGTACTTC.